Listed here are 2 T cell receptor beta chains from one sample, sequenced in a study of T cell responses to AZD1222 COVID-19 vaccine. Assay: immunoSEQ multiplex PCR; the TCRdb copy retains only in-frame clones and omits some. In the table there are tens of thousands of clones, roughly 90% of which are singletons. Sequences were derived from peripheral blood, sampled 28 days after the second AZD1222 dose. The receptors stem from an adult who received the AZD1222 COVID-19 vaccine.

The chain has TRBV5-1 and TRBJ2-7; maybe TRBD1 (5 bases). Germline CDR1 and CDR2: SGHRS and YFSETQ. The CDR3 is 14 amino acids. Deletions cut 3 bases from V and 3 bases from J, with 13 bases between. The CDR3 here is CASSSWGSHYEQYF. The DNA of the CDR3 is TGCGCCAGCAGCTCTTGGGGCAGCCACTACGAGCAGTACTTC.

The chain employs TRBV5-1 and TRBJ1-1; 7 bases agree with TRBD1. V was clipped by 0 bases and J by 1 base; unmatched bases: 9. The CDR3 is 17 residues long. The germline CDR1 and CDR2 sequences are SGHRS and YFSETQ. Here the CDR3 reads CASSLAGTDYTNTEAFF. CDR3 bases: TGCGCCAGCAGCTTGGCTGGGACAGATTATACGAACACTGAAGCTTTCTTT.